The rows below give T cell receptor beta chains drawn from one sample of a study of T cells after yellow fever vaccination. Using its own MiXCR run on the 5' RACE reads, TCRdb lists one record per CDR3 protein. In the table there are about 340,000 distinct CDR3 sequences, 3% to 4.5% of which are singletons. Source: PBMCs, taken 5 days after the yellow fever booster vaccination. These receptors all come from a man aged 18 to 35 who received the YFV17D yellow fever vaccine. CDR3s include the opening cysteine and the closing phenylalanine or tryptophan. The D gene is left open where the match is weak. For some rows the clone size is stated as once, few or many, or as a class when expanded; others skip it.

D gene	clone size	V gene	J gene	CDR3 protein	CDR3 DNA
.	many	TRBV28	TRBJ2-5	CASSPRGADAETQYF	TGTGCCAGCAGTCCCCGCGGCGCCGACGCGGAGACCCAGTACTTC
.	.	TRBV5-1	TRBJ2-2	CASSVDQGLTGELFF	TGCGCCAGCAGCGTGGACCAGGGGCTCACCGGGGAGCTGTTTTTT
.	many	TRBV4-3	TRBJ2-2	CASSQGEGFTGELFF	TGCGCCAGCAGCCAGGGTGAGGGGTTCACCGGGGAGCTGTTTTTT
.	few	TRBV7-2	TRBJ2-1	CASSPLLTSSYNEQFF	TGTGCCAGCAGCCCCTTGCTAACTAGCTCCTACAATGAGCAGTTCTTC
TRBD1	many	TRBV7-2	TRBJ2-5	CASSLDWGRGQETQYF	TGTGCCAGCAGCTTAGATTGGGGCAGGGGGCAAGAGACCCAGTACTTC
.	.	TRBV6-2/TRBV6-3	TRBJ2-3	CASSSDFGNTQYF	TGTGCCAGCAGTTCCGATTTCGGGAATACGCAGTATTTT
TRBD1	.	TRBV18	TRBJ1-6	CASSLRDRGNNSPLHF	TGTGCCAGCTCACTCCGGGACAGGGGGAATAATTCACCCCTCCACTTT
.	.	TRBV3-1	TRBJ1-1	CASSQAKVNTEAFF	TGTGCCAGCAGCCAGGCCAAGGTGAACACTGAAGCTTTCTTT
.	few	TRBV5-6	TRBJ2-1	CASSYWGGLVGEQFF	TGTGCCAGCAGCTACTGGGGGGGCCTTGTTGGTGAGCAGTTCTTC
TRBD1	many	TRBV20-1	TRBJ1-1	CSARQGDTEAFF	TGCAGTGCTAGACAGGGGGACACTGAAGCTTTCTTT
.	many	TRBV5-1	TRBJ1-1	CASSWQGYGTEAFF	TGCGCCAGCAGCTGGCAGGGGTACGGCACTGAAGCTTTCTTT
TRBD1	few	TRBV7-2	TRBJ1-2	CASSAPGQGYYGYTF	TGTGCCAGCAGCGCACCGGGACAGGGATATTATGGCTACACCTTC
TRBD1	many	TRBV7-9	TRBJ1-6	CASSLRTGPTLHF	TGTGCCAGCAGCCTCCGGACAGGACCAACCCTCCACTTT
.	few	TRBV5-8	TRBJ2-5	CASSPGQRVAQYF	TGTGCCAGCAGCCCGGGCCAACGTGTAGCCCAGTACTTC
.	many	TRBV10-3	TRBJ2-1	CAIAETARPLAGSYNEQFF	TGTGCCATCGCGGAGACCGCAAGACCTTTGGCTGGCTCCTACAATGAGCAGTTCTTC
.	few	TRBV7-6	TRBJ1-2	CASSSRDSGDYGYTF	TGTGCCAGCAGCTCCAGAGACAGCGGCGACTATGGCTACACCTTC
.	few	TRBV5-1	TRBJ2-7	CASSLDGPSYEQYF	TGCGCCAGCAGCTTGGACGGACCTTCCTACGAGCAGTACTTC
TRBD2	few	TRBV12-3/TRBV12-4	TRBJ2-1	CASSTFSGADNEQFF	TGTGCCAGCAGCACCTTTAGCGGGGCCGACAATGAGCAGTTCTTC
.	few	TRBV7-2	TRBJ1-5	CASSLDSGVNQPQHF	TGTGCCAGCAGCTTAGATTCAGGAGTCAATCAGCCCCAGCATTTT
.	.	TRBV5-4	TRBJ1-5	CASSLAGAKGQPQHF	TGTGCCAGCAGCTTGGCAGGGGCTAAGGGACAGCCCCAGCATTTT